The present T cell receptor beta chain was sequenced within a study of T cells in Graves' hyperthyroidism and ophthalmopathy (dated by TCRdb to the late 2010s). About the study as a whole: Peripheral blood samples were taken at the time of initial diagnosis, prior to any treatment. In more than 5 Graves' hyperthyroidism patients, the study also compared T-cell repertoires from thyroid tissue with T-cell repertoires from blood. The roughly 91 discovery patients were randomly divided into training and test sets at a 7:3 ratio. To identify distinguishing TCR V-J signatures, a discovery cohort of some 100 patients was used, comprising 40 to 45 with Graves' ophthalmopathy and around 57 with stable Graves' hyperthyroidism. The paper reports TCR Vbeta CDR3 sequencing of approximately 140 peripheral blood samples: 43 ophthalmopathy, about 75 hyperthyroidism and around 17 progressor patients. Prospective prediction of ophthalmopathy was tested in an independent validation cohort of fewer than 20 hyperthyroidism patients and 17 patients who later progressed to ophthalmopathy. After blood sampling, hyperthyroidism patients were treated with methimazole at a starting dose of 30 mg daily, and ophthalmopathy patients were treated with high-dose intravenous methylprednisolone. The paper's findings and limits, for the study overall: Most expanded thyroid clonotypes (frequency above 0.001) were also detected in blood, a finding suggesting that blood repertoires may reflect thyroid immune responses. Sample size was not statistically predetermined, and blinding of investigators to group allocation was not performed. In validation, progression to ophthalmopathy was predicted by the model with almost 71% sensitivity and 72.22% specificity, a median of about 6.8 months before onset. A model built on a 13 V-J signature distinguished ophthalmopathy from stable hyperthyroidism, reaching approximately 89% sensitivity and 81.08% specificity in cross-validation and 80%/75% in testing.

Graves' hyperthyroidism was defined as stable when no progression to ophthalmopathy occurred over 18 months of follow-up. Hyperthyroidism patients were aged 18 to 65 years and newly diagnosed, with disease duration of less than 2 months. Exclusion was applied to patients with uncontrolled infections, other autoimmune diseases, pregnancy or lactation. Diagnoses were based on clinical symptoms, serum thyroxine and TRAb, thyroid ultrasound and orbital computed tomography. PBMCs were separated from about 10 ml of fresh peripheral blood using Ficoll-Paque density gradient centrifugation. Trizol reagent was used to extract total RNA, and RNA quality was then checked on an Agilent 2100 Bioanalyzer. TCR beta CDR3 regions were amplified from RNA transcripts. A first-round RT-PCR of the TCR CDR3 used the HTBI primer set with the Qiagen OneStep RT-PCR kit. Libraries were constructed in a second round of multiplex PCR, after which size selection and purification were performed. Sequencing of the libraries was done on an Illumina HiSeq2000 using paired-end 100 bp reads. As for the original processing: Raw data were processed with SOAPnuke, discarding reads with adapters, uncalled bases, mean Phred below 15, or no exact constant-primer or identifier match. High-quality paired reads were merged using COPE v1.2.5, and each unique nucleotide sequence was defined as a clonotype. MiTCR v1.1 was used to align clonotypes to the IMGT TRBV, TRBD and TRBJ reference segments. Only V-J combinations with frequency above 0.0001, covering approximately 99% of repertoires, were analysed. A TCS score was defined as the ratio between F50 (clonal expansion) and ExV (chaos), using BLOSUM62-based TCRdist between CDR3 peptides within each V-J. Welch's t-statistics and random forest reduced just over 500 V-J features to 10 to 15, which were used in a naive Bayes classifier (R e1071). TCRdb itself trimmed the public reads at Q25 with fastp, ran MiXCR and retained productive beta chains. Merged by CDR3 protein, the rows form single entries marked with the most common genes and DNA. The V and J calls reflect TCRdb's pipeline rather than the authors' work. For this sample there are about 510,000 distinct CDR3 sequences; 14% appear just once. The top ten clones comprise around 14% of the sample.

Ends trimmed: V by 6 bases, J by 2 bases; bases unmatched to a gene: 6. The CDR3, cysteine through phenylalanine, is 13 amino acids long. The entry retains the CDR3 DNA only, 39 bases that are in frame from base 1. The CDR1 and CDR2 encoded by the germline V gene (reference sequence) are DFQATT and SNEGSKA. This clonotype came up many times. What antigen it recognizes has not been identified. The sample holds no much larger clone one base away, and base qualities are not on file. The source material was blood. The TCR originated in a woman in her thirties or forties with Graves' hyperthyroidism. Recombination joined TRBV20-1 with TRBJ2-5, with TRBD2 identical over 7 junction bases. The sequenced DNA: TGCAGTGCGGGGGGGACCCTACAAGAGACCCAGTACTTC. Translated, it reads CSAGGTLQETQYF.